This TCR beta chain was sequenced for a study of Ad26.COV2.S vaccination and SARS-CoV-2 variants. On this clone itself: Other nucleotide sequences in the sample specify the same CDR3.

Produced via immunoSEQ multiplex PCR; TCRdb's table is partial and in-frame only. The data show roughly 680,000 clones, more than 70% seen once. Treatment noted: around 19 received Ad26.COV2.S at low or high dose, single or two shots; 5 received placebo; per-sample allocation not given. On day 63 after the first injection, vaccine and placebo recipients gave samples. CDR1 is LNHDA, CDR2 SQIVND, per germline (reference sequence). CDR3 length: 13 residues. The ends lost 6 bases at V and 2 bases at J; junction bases unmatched: 2. This rearrangement joins TRBV19 to TRBJ2-7; 9 bases fit TRBD1. The TCR comes from a person between 18 and 65 years old who received the Ad26.COV2.S COVID-19 vaccine or a placebo. The material was peripheral blood, obtained in a trial of Ad26.COV2.S vaccine versus placebo. In DNA, the CDR3 is TGTGCCAGTAGGGACAGGGGTACCTACGAGCAGTACTTC. Translation gives CASRDRGTYEQYF.